One and the same sample provided the 32 T cell receptor beta chains below, sequenced in a study of T cell responses to AZD1222 COVID-19 vaccine (dated by TCRdb to 2020 to 2023). The time point label here, explained by the study, means: baseline before first vaccination. Library construction relied on the immunoSEQ multiplex PCR assay. TCRdb carries this immuneACCESS record with in-frame sequences only. Its versions omit some clonotypes, under half of them owing to an unresolved V gene in the studies checked, with the rest unexplained. Across this sample there are 90,000 or so clones, with 80% to 90% seen only once. Clones ranked in the top ten supply about 8% of the sample. This specimen consisted of peripheral blood, obtained on day 0 of AZD1222 vaccination. These receptors were taken from an adult in good health.

This chain uses TRBV7-3 with TRBJ2-7; no definite D call. Germline loops: CDR1 SGHTA, CDR2 FQGTGA. Trimming left V 0 bases short and J 0 bases short, with 6 bases between. The CDR3 runs 14 residues. CDR3 bases: TGTGCCAGCAGCTTAACCGCAGACTCCTACGAGCAGTACTTC. This translates into CASSLTADSYEQYF. The variable domain in full, with the rest retrieved from reference TRBV7-3 and TRBJ2-7, is GAGVSQTPSNKVTEKGKYVELRCDPISGHTALYWYRQSLGQGPEFLIYFQGTGAADDSGLPNDRFFAVRPEGSVSTLKIQRTERGDSAVYLCASSLTADSYEQYFGPGTRLTVT.

This clone has more than one count but fewer than ten. J is TRBJ2-1 and V is TRBV6-5, with no clear D. This CDR3 region has 14 residues. Germline CDR1 and CDR2: MNHEY and SVGAGI. V was trimmed by 2 bases and J by 6 bases, leaving 11 bases between them. The CDR3 bases are TGTGCCAGCAGTTACGAGAGCCGCTCCAATGAGCAGTTCTTC. Its translation is CASSYESRSNEQFF.

The chain couples TRBV7-9 to TRBJ1-2; 7 bases align to TRBD1. CDR1 is SEHNR, CDR2 FQNEAQ, per germline (reference sequence). V was clipped by 6 bases and J by 0 bases; unmatched bases: 10. The CDR3 extends over 16 amino acids. The CDR3 reads CASSNGPGQTNYGYTF. In nucleotides, the CDR3 is TGTGCCAGCAGTAACGGTCCGGGACAGACTAACTATGGCTACACCTTC. The variable domain in full, completed from reference TRBV7-9 and TRBJ1-2, reads DTGVSQNPRHKITKRGQNVTFRCDPISEHNRLYWYRQTLGQGPEFLTYFQNEAQLEKSRLLSDRFSAERPKGSFSTLEIQRTEQGDSAMYLCASSNGPGQTNYGYTFGSGTRLTVV.

The chain combines TRBV6-5 with TRBJ2-2; the D is unclear. Germline-derived CDR1 and CDR2 are MNHEY and SVGAGI. V was shortened by 6 bases and J by 1 base, with 6 bases between the two germline ends. The CDR3 extends over 13 amino acids. This CDR3 is CASSGVNTGELFF. In DNA, the CDR3 is TGTGCCAGCAGCGGCGTGAACACCGGGGAGCTGTTTTTT.

The gene calls are TRBV28 and TRBJ1-5; D unclear. V gave up 2 bases and J gave up 0 bases, with 5 bases separating them. The germline V gene has CDR1 MDHEN and CDR2 SYDVKM. The CDR3 covers 14 residues. The CDR3 reads CASSLAVSNQPQHF. DNA for the CDR3: TGTGCCAGCAGTTTAGCAGTTAGCAATCAGCCCCAGCATTTT.

This chain links TRBV29-1 with TRBJ1-5, with D unresolved. Germline CDR1 is SQVTM and CDR2 is ANQGSEA. The CDR3 spans 14 residues. Trimming cost V 4 bases and J 4 bases, with 14 bases left between them. In DNA form, the CDR3 reads TGCAGCGTTGTGGGTTCGGACTGGAATCAGCCCCAGCATTTT. Its translation: CSVVGSDWNQPQHF.

This rearrangement joins TRBV5-1 to TRBJ2-7, with 7 bases matching TRBD1. Trimming at V came to 7 bases and at J to 2 bases, leaving 3 bases not matched to a gene. This CDR3 contains 12 residues. Germline V CDR1 and CDR2: SGHRS, YFSETQ. DNA of the CDR3: TGCGCCAGCGCGACAGGGACCTACGAGCAGTACTTC. Amino acids: CASATGTYEQYF.

V gene TRBV3-1 (or the pseudogene TRBV3-2) combines with J gene TRBJ1-3; D uncertain. V lost 4 bases, J lost 0 bases, and 13 bases lay in between. The CDR3 consists of 16 residues. The germline V gene encodes CDR1 LGHDT and CDR2 YNNKEL (reference sequence). This CDR3 reads CASSLEGVYSGNTIYF. In DNA form, the CDR3 reads TGTGCCAGCAGCCTCGAGGGAGTGTACTCTGGAAACACCATATATTTT.

J is TRBJ1-1 and V is TRBV7-9; 7 bases fit TRBD1. The CDR3 covers 16 residues. V was clipped by 7 bases and J by 0 bases; unmatched bases: 11. From germline, CDR1 is SEHNR and CDR2 FQNEAQ (reference sequence). In nucleotides, the CDR3 is TGTGCCAGCAACCGCCGACAGGGAGTAATGAACACTGAAGCTTTCTTT. It translates to CASNRRQGVMNTEAFF.

This chain links TRBV28 with TRBJ2-1; D is possibly TRBD1 (5 bases). The ends were cut back, 1 base at V and 1 base at J, with 5 bases in the middle. From germline, CDR1 is MDHEN and CDR2 SYDVKM. The CDR3 covers 14 residues. The CDR3 region is CASSLSGSYNEQFF. For the CDR3, the DNA is TGTGCCAGCAGTTTATCAGGGTCCTACAATGAGCAGTTCTTC.

The chain couples TRBV4-3 to TRBJ2-1; maybe TRBD1 (5 bases). Trimming took off 1 base at V and 9 bases at J, with 7 bases between the two ends. This CDR3 is 12 amino acids long. The germline V gene has CDR1 LGHNA and CDR2 YSLEER. CDR3 coding DNA: TGCGCCAGCAGCCAAGGTCAGGGTGAGCAGTTCTTC. Translating gives CASSQGQGEQFF.

The chain carries TRBV5-6 and TRBJ2-1; D might be TRBD1 or TRBD2, each matching 5 bases. V was clipped by 0 bases and J by 9 bases, with 19 bases between them. The CDR3 has 16 residues. CDR1 is SGHDT and CDR2 is YYEEEE in the germline V gene. The CDR3 DNA reads TGTGCCAGCAGCTTGGGGGCGGGTAGTTCGAGGGGTGAGCAGTTCTTC. It codes for CASSLGAGSSRGEQFF.

The CDR3 spells CASSEGGPQHF. The CDR3 bases are TGTGCCAGCAGTGAAGGGGGTCCCCAGCATTTT. The chain links TRBV2 to TRBJ1-5, with D uncertain. Between the trimmed V and J ends, which lost 1 base and 10 bases, there was a span of 5 bases. The CDR3 runs 11 residues. Germline V gene sequence: CDR1 SNHLY, CDR2 FYNNEI.

J is TRBJ1-6 and V is TRBV4-3; 7 bases match TRBD1. Germline CDR1 and CDR2: LGHNA and YSLEER. J gave up 12 bases and V 0 bases, and 11 bases lay outside the gene matches. The CDR3 has 16 residues. The CDR3 reads CASSQDMGQRARPLHF. The CDR3 bases are TGCGCCAGCAGCCAAGATATGGGACAGAGAGCTCGACCCCTCCACTTT.

This clone was recorded at least ten times. This chain connects TRBV7-8 to TRBJ1-2; tentative D call: TRBD1 (6 bases). Germline values: CDR1 SGHVS, CDR2 FQNEAQ. The V and J ends lost 5 bases and 4 bases respectively, with 11 bases between them. The CDR3 runs to 13 residues. The CDR3 DNA reads TGTGCCAGCAGCCCGGACAGAGCCTATGGCTACACCTTC. It codes for CASSPDRAYGYTF.

The CDR3 loop reads CASSVGTSGRETQYF. CDR3 bases: TGTGCCAGCAGCGTAGGGACTAGCGGGAGGGAGACCCAGTACTTC. The chain joins TRBV9 to TRBJ2-5, with 14 bases matching TRBD2. The V gene end was trimmed by 0 bases and the J gene end by 5 bases; junction bases not matched to a gene: 0. This CDR3 spans 15 amino acids. Germline V gives CDR1 SGDLS, CDR2 YYNGEE.

The gene calls are TRBV7-3 and TRBJ2-2; D is undetermined. Trimming took off 3 bases at V and 6 bases at J, with 8 bases between the two ends. The CDR3 runs to 13 residues. Germline values: CDR1 SGHTA, CDR2 FQGTGA. The CDR3 coding sequence is TGTGCCAGCAGCTTGGACGTAGCCGGGGAGCTGTTTTTT. Encoded protein: CASSLDVAGELFF. The variable domain in full, with the rest retrieved from reference TRBV7-3 and TRBJ2-2, is GAGVSQTPSNKVTEKGKYVELRCDPISGHTALYWYRQSLGQGPEFLIYFQGTGAADDSGLPNDRFFAVRPEGSVSTLKIQRTERGDSAVYLCASSLDVAGELFFGEGSRLTVL.

The chain joins TRBV6-2 or TRBV6-3 to TRBJ1-5; D remains ambiguous. The CDR3 contains 14 residues. Between the trimmed V and J ends, which lost 4 bases and 1 base, there was a span of 8 bases. Germline V gene sequence: CDR1 MNHEY, CDR2 SVGEGT. CDR3 protein: CASSSLASNQPQHF. CDR3 DNA: TGTGCCAGCAGTTCTCTAGCAAGCAATCAGCCCCAGCATTTT.

The J gene is TRBJ2-7, the V gene TRBV29-1, with 10 bases aligning to TRBD1. V shed 6 bases and J 0 bases; nucleotides not matched to a gene: 2. The CDR3 is 13 amino acids. CDR1 SQVTM and CDR2 ANQGSEA come from the germline V gene. The CDR3 reads CSVGTGASYEQYF. For the CDR3, the DNA is TGCAGCGTCGGGACAGGGGCCTCCTACGAGCAGTACTTC.

The gene calls are TRBV7-9 and TRBJ1-2; the D gene is possibly TRBD1 (5 bases). V was trimmed by 0 bases and J by 4 bases, leaving 15 bases between them. Per the germline V gene, CDR1 is SEHNR and CDR2 is FQNEAQ (reference sequence). This CDR3 spans 16 amino acids. In DNA, the CDR3 is TGTGCCAGCAGCTTAGCGCGCGGGACCCCGGGCTATGGCTACACCTTC. Protein product: CASSLARGTPGYGYTF.

This chain links TRBV15 with TRBJ1-5, with D tentatively TRBD1 (6 bases). This CDR3 comprises 16 residues. The germline V and J ends were trimmed by 0 bases and 7 bases, with 16 bases remaining between them. The germline V gene encodes CDR1 LNHNV and CDR2 YYDKDF (reference sequence). For the CDR3, the DNA is TGTGCCACCAGCAGAGATCTCGCTGAGAGGGGGCAGCCCCAGCATTTT. This codes for CATSRDLAERGQPQHF.

The rearrangement joins TRBV14 to TRBJ1-1; 8 nucleotides align to TRBD1. The CDR3 contains 15 residues. The germline gives CDR1 SGHDN, CDR2 FVKESK. Trimming removed 4 bases from V and 8 bases from J; junction bases left unmatched: 12. The CDR3 sequence: CASSRAGGAQVEAFF. CDR3 bases: TGTGCCAGCAGCCGGGCAGGGGGCGCCCAGGTAGAAGCTTTCTTT.

The V and J genes are TRBV7-2 and TRBJ1-5, with D perhaps matching TRBD1 (6 bases). CDR3 length equals 16 residues. The germline V gene has CDR1 SGHTA and CDR2 FQGNSA. V dropped 4 bases and J dropped 1 base, with 14 bases sitting between them. CDR3 in DNA: TGTGCCAGCAGCTCAAACGCCCAGGGGAGCAATCAGCCCCAGCATTTT. It translates to CASSSNAQGSNQPQHF.

Only a few counts were recorded for this clone. This chain joins TRBV21-1 and TRBJ1-1. TRBV21-1 is a pseudogene. The length of the CDR3 is 17 residues. The DNA for the CDR3 is TGTGCCAGCAGCAAAAATCGTCGGGGCAAGGGATACACTGAAGCTTTCTTT. Translation gives CASSKNRRGKGYTEAFF.

The V and J genes are TRBV23-1 and TRBJ2-2, with D hard to call. Being an ORF, TRBV23-1 has a function that is uncertain. This CDR3 spans 14 amino acids. Trimming pared 2 bases from V and 7 bases from J, leaving 11 bases between. Here the CDR3 reads CASSQDTSDGELFF. The CDR3 DNA reads TGCGCCAGCAGTCAAGATACCTCTGACGGGGAGCTGTTTTTT.

The chain carries TRBV19 and TRBJ1-5, with D unclear. The CDR3 length is 15 residues. The V end was cut by 0 bases, the J end by 5 bases, with 11 bases between. Germline CDR1 reads LNHDA; CDR2 reads SQIVND (reference sequence). The CDR3 DNA reads TGTGCCAGTAGTATAGAGACCGGGAGGGATCAGCCCCAGCATTTT. Translation: CASSIETGRDQPQHF.

This clone appeared a single time. The chain employs TRBV30 and TRBJ1-5, with 8 nucleotides matching TRBD1. V lost 5 bases, J lost 5 bases, and 5 bases stayed unmatched. The CDR3 runs 13 residues. The germline CDR1 and CDR2 sequences are GTSNPN and SVGIG (reference sequence). The CDR3 is CAWATGADQPQHF. CDR3 in DNA: TGTGCCTGGGCGACAGGGGCGGATCAGCCCCAGCATTTT.

This clone showed up just once. This chain joins TRBV6-5 and TRBJ2-7; weak D call: TRBD1 (5 bases). Germline V gene data show CDR1 as MNHEY and CDR2 as SVGAGI. V dropped 5 bases and J dropped 1 base, with 15 bases sitting between them. CDR3 size: 15 residues. DNA for the CDR3: TGTGCCAGCAGTCAACAGACGACAGCGTCCTACGAGCAGTACTTC. Its protein product is CASSQQTTASYEQYF.

The chain uses TRBV27 and TRBJ2-7; maybe TRBD2 (6 bases). This CDR3 spans 18 amino acids. V lost 1 base, J lost 0 bases, and 19 bases lay in between. Per germline, CDR1 MNHEY and CDR2 SMNVEV (reference sequence). Here the CDR3 DNA reads TGTGCCAGCAGTTTATGGACACCGGGACTCGCCAGCTCCTACGAGCAGTACTTC. This codes for CASSLWTPGLASSYEQYF.

This rearrangement joins TRBV30 to TRBJ1-4; D gene uncertain. The CDR3 sequence is 13 residues long. The V and J ends lost 1 base and 5 bases respectively, with 8 bases between them. Germline assignment: CDR1 GTSNPN and CDR2 SVGIG (reference sequence). The CDR3 sequence is CAWSANSNEKLFF. CDR3 nucleotides: TGTGCCTGGAGTGCAAATTCGAATGAAAAACTGTTTTTT.

CDR3: CASSFGRMNTEAFF. DNA for the CDR3: TGTGCCAGCAGTTTTGGTCGGATGAACACTGAAGCTTTCTTT. The chain links TRBV28 to TRBJ1-1, with D unresolved. Germline V gives CDR1 MDHEN, CDR2 SYDVKM. This CDR3 region has 14 residues. V lost 3 bases and J 0 bases, leaving 8 bases between the germline ends.

This clone was observed once. Other DNA sequences of this sample code for an identical CDR3. The chain couples TRBV28 to TRBJ1-2; TRBD1 aligns across 10 bases. Germline assignment: CDR1 MDHEN and CDR2 SYDVKM. The CDR3 runs to 15 residues. Losses at the gene ends were 4 bases for V and 4 bases for J; bases not matched to a gene: 6. CDR3 in DNA: TGTGCCAGCAGTTCCGGACAGGGGGAGGGCTATGGCTACACCTTC. As protein: CASSSGQGEGYGYTF.